This entry concerns a single TCR beta chain. Its antigen is as yet unknown. The CDR3 has 16 amino acids. In germline, CDR1 is LNHDA, CDR2 SQIVND (reference sequence). J was trimmed by 8 bases and V by 6 bases; bases with no gene match: 11. Genomic DNA was the PCR template. The TCR beta CDR3 region was amplified using 30 forward and 13 reverse primers. TCRdb independently ran MiXCR on the multiplex PCR reads; one entry per CDR3 protein. The table lists 250,000 or so distinct CDR3 sequences, more than 45% of them singletons. These data come from a study of type 1 and type 2 diabetes patients. Study-level findings and limits: Type 2 diabetes and control samples shared highly correlated V and J usage, averaging about 0.97.

The TCR originated in a man aged 18-30 years with type 2 diabetes. This rearrangement joins TRBV19 to TRBJ1-4; 11 bases align to TRBD1. Sample: peripheral blood mononuclear cells (PBMCs). Here the CDR3 reads CASRLFGTGGQEKLFF. The DNA for the CDR3 is TGTGCCAGTAGGTTATTCGGGACAGGGGGACAAGAAAAACTGTTTTTT.